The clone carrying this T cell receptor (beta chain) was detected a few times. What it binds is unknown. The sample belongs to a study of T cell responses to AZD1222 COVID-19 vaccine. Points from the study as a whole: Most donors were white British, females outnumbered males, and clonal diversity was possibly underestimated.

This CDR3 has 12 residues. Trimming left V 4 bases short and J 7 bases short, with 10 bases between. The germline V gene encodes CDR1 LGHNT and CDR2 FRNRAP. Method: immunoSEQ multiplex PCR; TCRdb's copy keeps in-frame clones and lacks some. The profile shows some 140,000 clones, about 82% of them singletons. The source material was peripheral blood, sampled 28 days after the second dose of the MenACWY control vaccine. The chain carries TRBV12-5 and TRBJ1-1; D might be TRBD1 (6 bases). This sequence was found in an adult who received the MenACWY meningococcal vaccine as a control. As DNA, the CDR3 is TGTGCTAGTGGTTCGGACAGCGGTGAAGCTTTCTTT. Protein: CASGSDSGEAFF. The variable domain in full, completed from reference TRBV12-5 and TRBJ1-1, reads DARVTQTPRHKVTEMGQEVTMRCQPILGHNTVFWYRQTMMQGLELLAYFRNRAPLDDSGMPKDRFSAEMPDATLATLKIQPSEPRDSAVYFCASGSDSGEAFFGQGTRLTVV.